The subject of this entry is one TCR beta chain. Its antigen remains undetermined. No clone much larger than this one lies a single base away; base qualities are absent. This record belongs to a study of blood T cell repertoires in COVID-19 (dated by TCRdb to between 2020 and 2021). About the full investigation: Collaborator samples came from the United States, Italy and Spain and covered acute and convalescent phases of COVID-19. Nearly every sample came with metadata listing a de-identified subject ID, COVID-19 status, age in years and sex. The prospective study material was composed of cDNA or gDNA derived from T cells, B-cell-depleted T cells, or PBMCs. The repertoires were released in a freely available public database intended as a resource for research on the immune response to SARS-CoV-2. The samples were drawn from the first 160 participants of the ongoing ImmuneRACE study and from 950 to 1,500 subjects provided by 6 global collaborators. The dataset comprised deeply sampled blood TCRbeta repertoires from subjects exposed to, actively infected with, or recovered from COVID-19. Where HLA class I and class II types were available, the types were taken from metadata supplied by the sample provider, not from assay-based typing. What the authors observed across the whole study: The quantity of clinical and demographic metadata differed by source and by participant and was supplied without curation.

TCRbeta CDR3 regions were amplified from genomic DNA using the immunoSEQ Assay, a bias-controlled multiplex PCR. Processing in the source paper ran as follows. Nucleated cell counts per sample were estimated from amplification of reference gene primers within the assay. To quantify the absolute abundance of each unique TCRbeta CDR3 rearrangement, sequence reads were collapsed and filtered. For each sample, productive Simpson clonality was calculated as the square root of Simpson's diversity index over productive rearrangements. Not all clones reach the TCRdb copy of this immuneACCESS table, which keeps in-frame sequences only. Checked studies attribute under half of the gap to unresolved V genes and leave the rest unexplained. That table furnishes V, J and clone size, whereas the DNA furnished D and trimming. Recorded for this sample are more than 200,000 clones; about 89% of them occurred a single time. 3.5% to 4.5% of the sample is taken by the ten largest.

Including cysteine and phenylalanine, the CDR3 has 15 amino acids. The read is trimmed to its CDR3 DNA, 45 bases read in frame from base 1. V is clipped by 3 bases and J by 1 base, and the sequence between their germline boundaries is 12 bases long. Per the germline V gene (reference sequence), LNHDA is the CDR1 and SQIVND is the CDR2. Participants in the prospective study were enrolled through a virtual design, were aged 18 to 89 years, and lived in some 24 United States geographic areas. To assign participants to cohorts, the prospective study relied on clinical history that participants themselves reported in a screening survey and a study questionnaire. Recovered participants in ImmuneRACE Cohort 3 were defined by two consecutive negative NP/OP PCR tests, clearance by a healthcare professional, or resolution of symptoms. Mobile phlebotomists in the prospective study collected whole blood, serum and a nasopharyngeal or oropharyngeal swab from every participant. Prospective study participants could optionally give additional blood draws and questionnaires over an approximately 2-month period. Prospective study blood samples were shipped either frozen or at room temperature before DNA extraction.

This chain is built from TRBV19 and TRBJ2-5, with a tentative D gene TRBD2 over 6 matching bases. The sequenced sample was PBMCs or T cells enriched from blood (not recorded which). The source of this sequence is a young woman who had recovered from COVID-19. The bases read TGTGCCAGTAGTATCCAGGCGGGGACCCAAGAGACCCAGTACTTC. Its coded protein is CASSIQAGTQETQYF.